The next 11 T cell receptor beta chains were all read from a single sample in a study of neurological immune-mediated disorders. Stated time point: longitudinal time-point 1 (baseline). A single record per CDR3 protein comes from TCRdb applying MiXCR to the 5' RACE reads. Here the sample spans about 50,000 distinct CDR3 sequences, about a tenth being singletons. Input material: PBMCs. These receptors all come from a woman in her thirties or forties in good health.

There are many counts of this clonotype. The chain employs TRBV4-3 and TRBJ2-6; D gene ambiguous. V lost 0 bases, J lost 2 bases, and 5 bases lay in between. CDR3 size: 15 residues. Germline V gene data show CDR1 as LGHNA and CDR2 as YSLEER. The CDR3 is CASSQDLPGANVLTF. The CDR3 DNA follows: TGCGCCAGCAGCCAAGACTTGCCTGGGGCCAACGTCCTGACTTTC.

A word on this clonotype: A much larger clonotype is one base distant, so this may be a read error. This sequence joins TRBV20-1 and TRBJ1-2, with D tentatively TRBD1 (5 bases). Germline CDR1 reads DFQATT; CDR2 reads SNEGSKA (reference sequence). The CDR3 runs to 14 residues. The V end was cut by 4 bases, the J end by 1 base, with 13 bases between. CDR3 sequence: CSANRHPLNYGYTF. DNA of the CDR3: TGCAGTGCTAACAGGCACCCACTTAACTATGGCTACACCTTC.

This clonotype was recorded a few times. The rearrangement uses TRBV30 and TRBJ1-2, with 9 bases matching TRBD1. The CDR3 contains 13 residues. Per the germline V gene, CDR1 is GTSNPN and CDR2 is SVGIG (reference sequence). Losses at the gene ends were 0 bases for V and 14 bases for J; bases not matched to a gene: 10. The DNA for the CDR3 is TGTGCCTGGAGTGTACTGGGACAGGGTGCGGAGACCTTC. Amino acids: CAWSVLGQGAETF.

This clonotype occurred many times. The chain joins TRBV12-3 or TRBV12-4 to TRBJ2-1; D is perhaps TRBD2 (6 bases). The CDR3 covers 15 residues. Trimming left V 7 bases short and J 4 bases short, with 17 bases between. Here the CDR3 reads CASIPWGSGYNEQFF. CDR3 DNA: TGTGCCAGCATCCCCTGGGGTAGCGGTTACAATGAGCAGTTCTTC.

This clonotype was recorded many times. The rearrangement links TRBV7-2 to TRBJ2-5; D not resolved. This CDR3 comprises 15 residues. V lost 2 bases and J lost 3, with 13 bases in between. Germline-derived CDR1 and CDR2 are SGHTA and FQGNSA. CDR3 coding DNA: TGTGCCAGCAGCTTATTCCTAACAGACGAAGAGACCCAGTACTTC. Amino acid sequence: CASSLFLTDEETQYF.

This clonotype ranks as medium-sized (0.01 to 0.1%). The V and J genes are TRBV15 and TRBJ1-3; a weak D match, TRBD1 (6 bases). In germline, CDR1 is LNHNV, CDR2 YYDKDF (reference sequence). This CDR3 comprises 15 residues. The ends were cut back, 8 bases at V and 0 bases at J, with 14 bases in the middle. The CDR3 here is CATGDGGLSGNTIYF. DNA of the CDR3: TGTGCCACCGGGGACGGGGGCCTCTCTGGAAACACCATATATTTT.

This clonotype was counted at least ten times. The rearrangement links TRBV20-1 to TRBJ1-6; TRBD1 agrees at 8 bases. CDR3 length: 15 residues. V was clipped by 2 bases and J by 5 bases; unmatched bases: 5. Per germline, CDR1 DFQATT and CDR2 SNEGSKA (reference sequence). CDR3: CSARRDRGDNSPLHF. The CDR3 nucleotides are TGCAGTGCTAGACGCGACAGGGGCGATAATTCACCCCTCCACTTT.

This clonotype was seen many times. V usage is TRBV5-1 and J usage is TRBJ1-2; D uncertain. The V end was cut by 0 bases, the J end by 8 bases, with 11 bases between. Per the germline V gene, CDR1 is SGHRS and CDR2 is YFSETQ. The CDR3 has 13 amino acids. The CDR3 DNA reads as TGCGCCAGCAGCTTGGCCGGGATGGAGGGCTACACCTTC. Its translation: CASSLAGMEGYTF. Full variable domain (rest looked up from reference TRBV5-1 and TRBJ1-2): KAGVTQTPRYLIKTRGQQVTLSCSPISGHRSVSWYQQTPGQGLQFLFEYFSETQRNKGNFPGRFSGRQFSNSRSEMNVSTLELGDSALYLCASSLAGMEGYTFGSGTRLTVV.

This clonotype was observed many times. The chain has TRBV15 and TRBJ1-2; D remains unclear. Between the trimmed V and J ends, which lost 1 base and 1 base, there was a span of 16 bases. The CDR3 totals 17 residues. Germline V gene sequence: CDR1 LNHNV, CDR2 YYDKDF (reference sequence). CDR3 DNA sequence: TGTGCCACCAGCAGAGGAGACACCCGAATTAATAACTATGGCTACACCTTC. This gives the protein CATSRGDTRINNYGYTF.

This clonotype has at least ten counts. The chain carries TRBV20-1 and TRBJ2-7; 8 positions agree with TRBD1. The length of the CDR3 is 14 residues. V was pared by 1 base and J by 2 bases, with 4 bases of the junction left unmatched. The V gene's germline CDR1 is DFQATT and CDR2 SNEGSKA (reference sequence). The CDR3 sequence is CSARGQGIPYEQYF. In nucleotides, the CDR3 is TGCAGTGCTAGAGGACAGGGGATCCCCTACGAGCAGTACTTC.

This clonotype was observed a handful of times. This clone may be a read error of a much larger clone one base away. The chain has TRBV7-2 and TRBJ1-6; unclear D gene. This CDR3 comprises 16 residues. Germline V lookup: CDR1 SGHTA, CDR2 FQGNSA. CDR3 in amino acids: CASSLRRSSHNSPLHF. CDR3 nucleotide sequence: TGTGCCAGCAGCTTAAGGCGGTCCTCCCATAATTCACCCCTCCACTTT.